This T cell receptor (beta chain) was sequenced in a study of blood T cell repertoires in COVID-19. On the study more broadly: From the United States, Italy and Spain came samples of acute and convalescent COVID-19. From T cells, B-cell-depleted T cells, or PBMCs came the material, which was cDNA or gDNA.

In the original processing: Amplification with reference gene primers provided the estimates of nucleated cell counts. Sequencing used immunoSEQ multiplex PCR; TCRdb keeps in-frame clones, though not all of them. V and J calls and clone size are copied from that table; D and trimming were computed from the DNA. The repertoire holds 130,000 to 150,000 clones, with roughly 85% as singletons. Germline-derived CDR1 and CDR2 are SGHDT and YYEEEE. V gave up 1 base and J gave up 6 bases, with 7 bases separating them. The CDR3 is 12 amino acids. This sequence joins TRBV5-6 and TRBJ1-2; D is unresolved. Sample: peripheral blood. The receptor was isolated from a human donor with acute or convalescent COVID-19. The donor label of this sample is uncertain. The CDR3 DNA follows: TGTGCCAGCAGCTTGACAGAGAATGGCTACACCTTC. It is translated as CASSLTENGYTF.